The 30 T cell receptor beta chains given below trace back to one sample, sequenced in a study of blood T cells in healthy people across ages. Using a J-beta primer mix together with a sample-barcoded 5' primer, a second PCR was run for roughly 7 to 12 cycles. TCRdb independently ran MiXCR on the 5' RACE reads; one entry per CDR3 protein. The top ten clones hold 25% to 30% of a sample with hundreds of thousands of distinct CDR3 sequences, 56% of them seen once. Sequencing was done on a sample of blood. The receptors stem from a man between 35 and 55 years old in good health.

The rearrangement uses TRBV25-1 and TRBJ2-4; TRBD2 matches at 14 bases. TRBJ2-7 matches the DNA end more closely, so the J call is doubtful. The length of the CDR3 is 15 residues. The germline CDR1 and CDR2 sequences are MGHDK and SYGVNS. Written as DNA, the CDR3 is TGTGCCAGCAAGGGACTAGCGGGAGAGAAATACGAGCAGTACTTC. This codes for CASKGLAGEKYEQYF.

The CDR3 DNA is TGTGCCAGCACACGGACAGAAAGCTCCTACGAGCAGTACTTC. This translates into CASTRTESSYEQYF. V usage is TRBV2 and J usage is TRBJ2-7; D is possibly TRBD1 (6 bases). This CDR3 comprises 14 residues. V was cut by 7 bases and J by 0 bases, with 13 bases left in between. Germline-derived CDR1 and CDR2 are SNHLY and FYNNEI. The variable domain in full, with the rest retrieved from reference TRBV2 and TRBJ2-7, is EPEVTQTPSHQVTQMGQEVILRCVPISNHLYFYWYRQILGQKVEFLVSFYNNEISEKSEIFDDQFSVERPDGSNFTLKIRSTKLEDSAMYFCASTRTESSYEQYFGPGTRLTVT.

This CDR3 reads CASSLTPGTGGKNIQYF. The CDR3 nucleotides are TGTGCCAGCAGTTTAACGCCCGGGACAGGAGGCAAAAACATTCAGTACTTC. V and J are TRBV28 and TRBJ2-4, with 8 bases aligning to TRBD1. Germline trimming cut 2 bases from V and 3 bases from J; bases unmatched to any gene: 9. The CDR3 sequence is 17 residues long. Looked up from germline, CDR1 is MDHEN and CDR2 is SYDVKM.

The CDR3 DNA is TGTGCCAGCAGTTATTTAGCGGGAGAGTCAAATGAGCAGTTCTTC. Its protein is CASSYLAGESNEQFF. The V call is TRBV7-6, the J call TRBJ2-1, with TRBD2 matching over 9 bases. V shed 6 bases, J shed 7 bases, and the junction held 10 bases outside the gene matches. The CDR3 consists of 15 residues. Germline V CDR1 and CDR2: SGHVS, FNYEAQ. The whole variable domain, remainder taken from reference TRBV7-6 and TRBJ2-1, is GAGVSQSPRYKVTKRGQDVALRCDPISGHVSLYWYRQALGQGPEFLTYFNYEAQQDKSGLPNDRFSAERPEGSISTLTIQRTEQRDSAMYRCASSYLAGESNEQFFGPGTRLTVL.

The chain recombines TRBV29-1 with TRBJ2-7, with 7 bases aligning to TRBD1. The length of the CDR3 is 14 residues. Unmatched junction bases numbered 8, after V lost 2 bases and J lost 4 bases. CDR1 is SQVTM and CDR2 is ANQGSEA in the germline V gene. The DNA of the CDR3 is TGCAGCGTTGAACTCCGGGACAGACAATACGAGCAGTACTTC. Translating it yields CSVELRDRQYEQYF.

This clonotype has only a few counts. The chain's CDR3 is CAISLAGEGDTQYF. DNA of the CDR3: TGTGCCATCAGTTTAGCGGGAGAGGGGGATACGCAGTATTTT. The V gene is TRBV10-3, the J gene TRBJ2-3; 9 bases line up with TRBD2. Looked up from germline, CDR1 is ENHRY and CDR2 is SYGVKD. Losses at the gene ends were 5 bases for V and 6 bases for J; bases not matched to a gene: 6. The CDR3 has 14 amino acids.

The gene calls are TRBV25-1 and TRBJ2-7; 8 positions match TRBD1. The germline V gene encodes CDR1 MGHDK and CDR2 SYGVNS. The CDR3 extends over 15 amino acids. J was trimmed by 10 bases and V by 6 bases; bases with no gene match: 17. The CDR3 DNA reads TGTGCCAGCAGAGGCCTGGACAGGGTCGTGGAGGCCCAGTACTTC. Protein product: CASRGLDRVVEAQYF.

The gene calls are TRBV12-3 or TRBV12-4 and TRBJ2-4, with TRBD2 matching over 8 bases. The DNA end is a closer match to TRBJ2-7, so the J assignment may be wrong. This CDR3 region has 14 residues. The CDR3 sequence is CASSLKRLAGEQYF. In DNA, the CDR3 is TGTGCCAGCAGTTTAAAGCGGCTAGCGGGCGAGCAGTACTTC.

The rearrangement uses TRBV5-1 and TRBJ1-2; 8 nucleotides match TRBD1. Germline values: CDR1 SGHRS, CDR2 YFSETQ. The V gene end was trimmed by 4 bases and the J gene end by 4 bases; junction bases not matched to a gene: 6. This CDR3 is built from 14 residues. The CDR3 is CASSARQGSYGYTF. CDR3 sequence (DNA): TGCGCCAGCAGCGCCCGACAGGGGAGCTATGGCTACACCTTC.

The DNA of the CDR3 is TGTGCCAGCAGATTCCCCCCCTCCTACGAGCAGTACTTC. Translating gives CASRFPPSYEQYF. V is TRBV7-2 and J is TRBJ2-7; D uncertain. This CDR3 comprises 13 residues. CDR1 SGHTA and CDR2 FQGNSA come from the germline V gene. V shed 6 bases and J shed 0 bases, with 9 bases lying between them.

This clonotype was counted a few times. The chain links TRBV4-1 to TRBJ2-5, with D perhaps TRBD2 (7 bases). The V and J ends lost 4 bases and 1 base respectively, with 19 bases between them. Germline V gene lookup returns CDR1 MGHRA and CDR2 YSYEKL. CDR3 length equals 17 residues. The CDR3, as DNA: TGCGCCAGCAGCCTGGGGGCTAGCGGTGGGCCCCAAGAGACCCAGTACTTC. It is translated as CASSLGASGGPQETQYF.

This clonotype occurred many times. The chain is built from TRBV5-1 and TRBJ1-3; no clear D. The CDR3 has 11 residues. Per germline, CDR1 SGHRS and CDR2 YFSETQ. V was shortened by 2 bases and J by 3 bases, with 0 bases between the two germline ends. The CDR3 region is CASSFGNTIYF. CDR3 nucleotides: TGCGCCAGCAGCTTTGGAAACACCATATATTTT. Complete variable domain (other parts from reference TRBV5-1 and TRBJ1-3): KAGVTQTPRYLIKTRGQQVTLSCSPISGHRSVSWYQQTPGQGLQFLFEYFSETQRNKGNFPGRFSGRQFSNSRSEMNVSTLELGDSALYLCASSFGNTIYFGEGSWLTVV.

The chain recombines TRBV18 with TRBJ2-3; TRBD2 is a possible D gene (6 bases). The ends were cut back, 0 bases at V and 2 bases at J, with 9 bases in the middle. This CDR3 is 15 amino acids long. The germline CDR1 and CDR2 sequences are KGHSH and LQKENI. CDR3 residues: CASSPPGLPTDTQYF. The CDR3 DNA follows: TGTGCCAGCTCACCACCCGGACTACCCACAGATACGCAGTATTTT.

This clonotype was observed a few times. The chain recombines TRBV7-6 with TRBJ1-4, with D possibly TRBD1 on 5 matching bases. This CDR3 is built from 15 residues. Deletions cut 1 base from V and 8 bases from J, with 14 bases between. In germline, CDR1 is SGHVS, CDR2 FNYEAQ. CDR3 residues: CASSLEAGPIEKLFF. CDR3 nucleotides: TGTGCCAGCAGCTTAGAGGCAGGGCCTATCGAAAAACTGTTTTTT.

The V gene is TRBV20-1, the J gene TRBJ2-1; possibly TRBD1 or TRBD2 for D (5 bases each). This CDR3 is 14 amino acids long. V lost 6 bases, J lost 8 bases, and 20 bases lay in between. Germline loops: CDR1 DFQATT, CDR2 SNEGSKA (reference sequence). CDR3 in amino acids: CSAHGAGKGYEQFF. DNA for the CDR3: TGCAGTGCCCACGGGGCAGGGAAGGGCTATGAGCAGTTCTTC.

Only a few counts were recorded for this clonotype. V usage is TRBV4-3 and J usage is TRBJ2-1; no definite D call. The ends were cut back, 1 base at V and 0 bases at J, with 22 bases in the middle. The CDR3 length is 20 residues. Germline V gene data show CDR1 as LGHNA and CDR2 as YSLEER. CDR3 DNA: TGCGCCAGCAGCCAAGGAACTGGCTGGCCCGCGGAAAGCTCCTACAATGAGCAGTTCTTC. Translated: CASSQGTGWPAESSYNEQFF.

The chain has TRBV7-2 and TRBJ2-7; D may be TRBD1 (6 bases). TRBJ2-5 matches the DNA end more closely, so the J call is doubtful. Germline-derived CDR1 and CDR2 are SGHTA and FQGNSA. This CDR3 is built from 16 residues. The CDR3 sequence: CASSSGTPEGQETQYF. Here the CDR3 DNA reads TGTGCCAGCAGCTCAGGGACACCTGAAGGGCAAGAGACCCAGTACTTC.

V usage is TRBV7-9 and J usage is TRBJ2-5, with a weak D call TRBD2 (6 bases). This CDR3 spans 13 amino acids. V was clipped by 5 bases and J by 11 bases, with 18 bases between them. Germline V CDR1 and CDR2: SEHNR, FQNEAQ (reference sequence). The CDR3 spells CASSLIESGEQYF. The CDR3 nucleotides read TGTGCCAGCAGCCTTATTGAGTCGGGGGAGCAGTACTTC.

The chain carries TRBV12-3 or TRBV12-4 and TRBJ1-6, with a weak D call TRBD1 (6 bases). The CDR3 has 15 residues. The ends were cut back, 2 bases at V and 10 bases at J, with 15 bases in the middle. This CDR3 is CASSLRGELRSPLHF. CDR3 sequence (DNA): TGTGCCAGCAGTTTAAGGGGGGAGCTTCGCTCACCCCTCCACTTT.

The sample holds one count of this clonotype. The rearrangement joins TRBV4-3 to TRBJ2-3; D gene uncertain. The CDR3 contains 13 residues. CDR1 LGHNA and CDR2 YSLEER come from the germline V gene. With 1 base removed from V and 8 bases from J, the gap between germline ends came to 10 bases. The CDR3, as DNA: TGCGCCAGCAGCCAAGCCGCCCCCGGTACGCAGTATTTT. This codes for CASSQAAPGTQYF.

This clonotype occurred a few times. The V gene is TRBV6-6, the J gene TRBJ2-7; D gene ambiguous. V was trimmed by 7 bases and J by 2 bases, leaving 12 bases between them. Germline V CDR1 and CDR2: MNHNY, SVGAGI (reference sequence). The CDR3 totals 13 residues. CDR3 residues: CASNSGNAYEQYF. For the CDR3, the DNA is TGTGCCAGCAATTCCGGAAACGCCTACGAGCAGTACTTC.

Comments on this clonotype: One junction end does not reproduce the germline sequence, and a read error may be involved. CDR3 DNA sequence: TGCAGCGTTGAAGGCTCCCCGGGGGACTCCTACAATGGGCAGTTCTTC. This codes for CSVEGSPGDSYNGQFF. The V gene is TRBV29-1, the J gene TRBJ2-1; D is perhaps TRBD2 (6 bases). This CDR3 contains 16 residues. Germline values: CDR1 SQVTM, CDR2 ANQGSEA.

This chain joins TRBV28 and TRBJ1-4; 7 bases agree with TRBD1. J gave up 6 bases and V 0 bases, and 4 bases lay outside the gene matches. Germline V gives CDR1 MDHEN, CDR2 SYDVKM. CDR3 length: 15 residues. CDR3 sequence: CASSLWGQSHEKLFF. CDR3 sequence (DNA): TGTGCCAGCAGTTTATGGGGACAGAGTCATGAAAAACTGTTTTTT.

The chain has TRBV7-8 and TRBJ1-1; 10 bases are a match to TRBD1. The germline V gene has CDR1 SGHVS and CDR2 FQNEAQ. The CDR3 totals 15 residues. Losses at the gene ends were 4 bases for V and 4 bases for J; bases not matched to a gene: 6. CDR3 sequence: CASSWTGGFVTEAFF. CDR3 nucleotide sequence: TGTGCCAGCAGCTGGACAGGGGGATTTGTCACTGAAGCTTTCTTT.

V gene TRBV27 combines with J gene TRBJ2-7; the match to TRBD2 covers 10 bases. Germline CDR1 and CDR2: MNHEY and SMNVEV (reference sequence). This CDR3 contains 16 residues. The V segment lost 3 bases and the J segment 3 bases; nucleotides outside the gene matches: 8. The CDR3 DNA sequence: TGTGCCAGCAGTTTGGGCCTAGCGGGAGCAGTCTACGAGCAGTACTTC. It specifies CASSLGLAGAVYEQYF.

The V gene is TRBV28, the J gene TRBJ1-6; D gene ambiguous. The CDR3 spans 12 residues. In germline, CDR1 is MDHEN, CDR2 SYDVKM. V lost 6 bases to trimming and J lost 11 bases, with 11 bases between them. CDR3 in amino acids: CASRTSVPPLHF. CDR3 nucleotide sequence: TGTGCCAGCAGAACGTCAGTCCCACCCCTCCACTTT.

Of note for this clonotype: A read error may produce the germline difference seen at one junction end. The rearrangement links TRBV6-2 or TRBV6-3 to TRBJ2-5; 10 positions match TRBD1. Looked up from germline, CDR1 is MNHEY and CDR2 is SVGEGT. This CDR3 contains 15 residues. This CDR3 is CTSSYTGQGVETQYF. CDR3 in DNA: TGTACCAGCAGTTACACCGGACAGGGGGTAGAGACCCAGTACTTC.

This clonotype was picked up a small number of times. This rearrangement joins TRBV29-1 to TRBJ2-7, with D perhaps TRBD1 or TRBD2 (6 bases each). Trimming took 2 bases from V and 5 from J, leaving 10 bases between them. CDR3 length equals 12 residues. Looked up from germline, CDR1 is SQVTM and CDR2 is ANQGSEA. The CDR3 region has the DNA TGCAGCGTTGAATTCCGGGGGCACGAGCAGTACTTC. Translation gives CSVEFRGHEQYF.

This clonotype was observed a single time. The rearrangement uses TRBV6-5 and TRBJ2-1; D possibly corresponds to TRBD2 (6 bases). CDR1 and CDR2 from the germline V gene are MNHEY and SVGAGI. CDR3 size: 13 residues. V was trimmed by 11 bases and J by 2 bases, leaving 13 bases between them. The CDR3 nucleotides are TGTGCCTGTGGCAGGGAGGCCTACAATGAGCAGTTCTTC. It translates to CACGREAYNEQFF.

This clonotype was observed once. This chain uses TRBV7-9 with TRBJ2-7; D assignment may be TRBD1 or TRBD2 (5 bases each). Germline loops: CDR1 SEHNR, CDR2 FQNEAQ (reference sequence). Trimming removed 3 bases at V and 3 bases at J, with 15 bases between. The CDR3 has 15 residues. The CDR3 DNA sequence: TGTGCCAGCAGCTTTGTGGTGGGGGTCAACTACGAGCAGTACTTC. Its translation: CASSFVVGVNYEQYF.